The present T cell receptor (beta chain) was sequenced within a study of blood T cells in healthy people across ages. Study results and limitations: CMV status of donors was unknown, possibly confounding expanded clonotype changes. With unsorted PBMCs, a conclusive comparison of naive versus antigen-experienced cells was not possible.

Peripheral blood from each donor was collected in a volume of 8 to 10 milliliters. As for this clonotype: Its antigen is still unknown.

V lost 6 bases to trimming and J lost 2 bases, with 16 bases between them. This CDR3 is built from 15 residues. Together with a sample-barcoded 5' primer, a J-beta primer mix was included in a second PCR lasting about 6 to 12 cycles. One entry per CDR3 protein results from TCRdb running MiXCR on the 5' RACE reads. Found here are 1.2 million to 1.5 million distinct CDR3 sequences, approximately 59% of them singletons; the top ten hold 6.5% to 8.5%. The sample comprised blood. This TCR was sampled from a young man in good health. The V call is TRBV12-3 or TRBV12-4, the J call TRBJ1-1; D possibly corresponds to TRBD1 (5 bases). DNA for the CDR3: TGTGCCAGCAGCCTCTTAAGGGGTGAAAACACTGAAGCTTTCTTT. Residues: CASSLLRGENTEAFF.